This T cell receptor beta chain was sequenced for a study of T cells in women clearing cervical HPV infection. Looking at the study overall: Donors had HPV16-related CIN3 or worse; 2 had invasive cancer. With HLA typing for only a few women, HLA confounding remains possible.

TCRdb's table, derived via immunoSEQ multiplex PCR, lists solely in-frame clones and lacks some. This table lists approximately 15,000 clones. The ends lost 0 bases at V and 7 bases at J; junction bases unmatched: 12. In germline, CDR1 is SGDLS, CDR2 YYNGEE. The CDR3 spans 17 residues. General study points: Richness differences could reflect unmeasured T-cell content per sample. Effector/memory and HPV-specific T cells were not isolated, and association timing is unknown.

On this clone itself: Its matching antigen is unknown. Read sequence stops 3 residues before the CDR3 end, and the germline J gene provides the missing end.

V gene TRBV9 combines with J gene TRBJ1-2, with 10 bases fitting TRBD1. The sequence derives from a woman aged 18-70 years with a cervical HPV16 infection that either progressed to CIN3+ or cleared (not recorded which). Specimen: blood buffy coat. The CDR3 DNA, read in part, is TGTGCCAGCAGCGTAGGTGGGGGAGACAGGGGGCTTTTTGGC. It specifies CASSVGGGDRGLFG. The entire CDR3 reads CASSVGGGDRGLFGYTF.